A selection of T cell receptor beta chains follows, all from one sample in a study of beta chain features in type 1 diabetes. Assay used: immunoSEQ multiplex PCR; TCRdb lists only in-frame clones, some missing. The sample has hundreds of thousands of clones, around an eighth seen once; the top ten hold approximately 0.022%. Sequencing was carried out using naive CD4+ T cells from blood. Source of these receptors: a man younger than 35 with type 1 diabetes. Both conserved end residues are part of each CDR3. A D gene is named only where the DNA matches it firmly. A row's size may be missing; if present it is once, few, many or a size class.

j_call v_call clone_size d_call cdr3_aa cdr3_nt
TRBJ2-1 TRBV5-1 few - CASSLPPNEQFF TGCGCCAGCAGCCTCCCCCCGAATGAGCAGTTCTTC
TRBJ1-2 TRBV28 few TRBD1 CASSQNPGQGLGYTF TGTGCCAGCAGTCAAAATCCGGGACAGGGGCTTGGCTACACCTTC
TRBJ1-2 TRBV29-1 - - CSVEREGGYGYTF TGCAGCGTTGAACGTGAGGGGGGCTATGGCTACACCTTC
TRBJ1-1 TRBV5-8 - - CASSSGRNEAFF TGTGCCAGCAGCTCCGGGCGAAATGAAGCTTTCTTT
TRBJ2-1 TRBV27 few TRBD2 CASSLGSGGSYNEQFF TGTGCCAGCAGTTTAGGTAGCGGGGGTTCCTACAATGAGCAGTTCTTC
TRBJ1-1 TRBV7-9 few - CASRPGLSTEAFF TGTGCCAGCAGACCAGGGTTGAGCACTGAAGCTTTCTTT
TRBJ1-5 TRBV28 - - CASSLLTGVNQPQHF TGTGCCAGCAGCCTTCTCACAGGTGTTAATCAGCCCCAGCATTTT
TRBJ1-2 TRBV2 - - CASRTPRGRLGGYTF TGTGCCAGCAGGACCCCCCGGGGACGCCTGGGGGGCTACACCTTC
TRBJ1-5 TRBV18 - TRBD1 CASSATGQGDQPQHF TGTGCCAGCTCCGCGACGGGGCAGGGGGATCAGCCCCAGCATTTT
TRBJ2-7 TRBV11-1 - - CASSLSEGPSYEQYF TGTGCCAGCAGCTTATCGGAGGGCCCCTCCTACGAGCAGTACTTC
TRBJ1-1 TRBV29-1 few - CSVVGRMNTEAFF TGCAGCGTTGTAGGGCGGATGAACACTGAAGCTTTCTTT
TRBJ2-7 TRBV5-1 - TRBD2 CASSLARVAGASYEQYF TGCGCCAGCAGCTTGGCCCGGGTAGCGGGGGCCTCCTACGAGCAGTACTTC
TRBJ2-1 TRBV9 few - CASSSRGSYSYNEQFF TGTGCCAGCAGCTCCCGGGGCAGTTACTCCTACAATGAGCAGTTCTTC
TRBJ1-6 TRBV7-8 few - CASSTTAVDNSPLHF TGTGCCAGCAGCACAACGGCGGTTGATAATTCACCCCTCCACTTT
TRBJ1-1 TRBV29-1 - TRBD1 CSARQGGMNTEAFF TGCAGCGCACGACAGGGGGGGATGAACACTGAAGCTTTCTTT
TRBJ2-5 TRBV7-9 few - CASSPGVAETVEAQYF TGTGCCAGCAGCCCCGGGGTAGCCGAGACCGTTGAGGCCCAGTACTTC
TRBJ1-4 TRBV7-8 - - CASSSRGATNEKLFF TGTGCCAGCAGCTCCAGGGGAGCAACTAATGAAAAACTGTTTTTT
TRBJ2-3 TRBV11-2 few TRBD1 CASSLGAGGADTQYF TGTGCCAGCAGCTTGGGGGCAGGGGGCGCAGATACGCAGTATTTT
TRBJ2-1 TRBV6-5 - - CASSFGIAAEQFF TGTGCCAGCAGTTTCGGTATAGCTGCTGAGCAGTTCTTC
TRBJ2-5 TRBV5-1 - - CASSLEAKGETQYF TGCGCCAGCAGCTTGGAGGCCAAGGGGGAGACCCAGTACTTC
TRBJ1-5 TRBV7-2 few TRBD1 CASSPGQGGQPQHF TGTGCCAGCAGCCCTGGACAGGGAGGTCAGCCCCAGCATTTT
TRBJ2-5 TRBV19 - TRBD1 CASSSRDRSQETQYF TGTGCCAGTAGTTCCCGGGACAGGAGCCAAGAGACCCAGTACTTC
TRBJ2-2 TRBV6-4 - TRBD2 CAIRPGLAGNAGELFF TGTGCCATCAGACCGGGACTAGCGGGCAACGCCGGGGAGCTGTTTTTT
TRBJ2-3 TRBV19 - - CASSNGLAGATDTQYF TGTGCCAGTAGTAATGGTCTGGCGGGGGCCACAGATACGCAGTATTTT
TRBJ2-2 TRBV6-6 once - CASSYPVDAGTGELFF TGTGCCAGCAGTTACCCCGTTGACGCGGGCACCGGGGAGCTGTTTTTT
TRBJ1-4 TRBV9 few TRBD1 CASSMGQGFNEKLFF TGTGCCAGCAGCATGGGACAGGGATTTAATGAAAAACTGTTTTTT
TRBJ2-5 TRBV14 few - CASSQGPTFLYF TGTGCCAGCAGCCAGGGACCCACGTTTCTGTACTTC
TRBJ2-3 TRBV5-6 - TRBD1 CASSLDLGTGGTDTQYF TGTGCCAGCAGCTTGGATCTAGGGACAGGGGGAACAGATACGCAGTATTTT
TRBJ1-2 TRBV5-4 - TRBD1 CASSSPDRGFGYGYTF TGTGCCAGCAGCTCCCCGGACAGGGGGTTCGGCTATGGCTACACCTTC
TRBJ2-1 TRBV5-4 few - CASSLVTNEQFF TGTGCCAGCAGCCTTGTAACCAATGAGCAGTTCTTC
TRBJ2-7 TRBV6-5 - TRBD1 CASSYTGTGDNNEQYF TGTGCCAGCAGTTATACCGGGACAGGGGATAACAACGAGCAGTACTTC
TRBJ2-2 TRBV27 few - CASMGARGRNNTGELFF TGTGCCAGCATGGGTGCCCGGGGGCGGAACAACACCGGGGAGCTGTTTTTT
TRBJ2-2 TRBV7-9 - - CASSFHSANTGELFF TGTGCCAGCAGCTTTCACAGCGCGAACACCGGGGAGCTGTTTTTT
TRBJ2-2 TRBV7-9 few - CASSLRAEDLPGELFF TGTGCCAGCAGCTTGCGGGCAGAAGACTTACCGGGGGAGCTGTTTTTT
TRBJ1-4 TRBV27 - - CASSLIQGRVEKLFF TGTGCCAGCAGCCTAATCCAGGGGCGCGTTGAAAAACTGTTTTTT
TRBJ2-7 TRBV9 - - CASSANVGRQGSYEQYF TGTGCCAGCAGCGCCAACGTGGGGAGGCAAGGATCCTACGAGCAGTACTTC
TRBJ1-2 TRBV7-8 few TRBD1 CASSINRGNYGYTF TGTGCCAGCAGTATAAACAGGGGGAACTATGGCTACACCTTC
TRBJ1-1 TRBV5-1 - - CASSQGQNTEAFF TGCGCCAGCTCCCAGGGGCAGAACACTGAAGCTTTCTTT
TRBJ2-7 TRBV13 few - CASSSRVTGLSSYEQYF TGTGCCAGCAGCAGTAGGGTGACAGGCTTGAGCTCCTACGAGCAGTACTTC
TRBJ2-1 TRBV7-9 few - CASSLTQGTLSSYNEQFF TGTGCCAGCAGCTTGACCCAGGGGACTCTGAGCTCCTACAATGAGCAGTTCTTC
TRBJ1-1 TRBV6-5 - TRBD1 CASSYSGQGDTEAFF TGTGCCAGCAGTTACTCGGGACAGGGAGACACTGAAGCTTTCTTT
TRBJ2-3 TRBV5-1 - - CASSFRAPTDTQYF TGCGCCAGCAGCTTCCGGGCGCCCACAGATACGCAGTATTTT
TRBJ2-7 TRBV2 few TRBD2 CASRPGGAGRKEQYF TGTGCCAGCAGGCCCGGGGGGGCAGGACGAAAAGAGCAGTACTTC
TRBJ2-1 TRBV14 few TRBD2 CASSQDWGLGEQFF TGTGCCAGCAGCCAAGATTGGGGACTAGGGGAGCAGTTCTTC
TRBJ1-1 TRBV11-2 - - CASSPTWGVNTEAFF TGTGCCAGCAGCCCTACCTGGGGGGTGAACACTGAAGCTTTCTTT
TRBJ1-2 TRBV18 - TRBD1 CASSPLEQGNYGYTF TGTGCCAGCTCACCACTTGAACAGGGGAACTATGGCTACACCTTC
TRBJ2-2 TRBV25-1 - - CASSESGRGNTGELFF TGTGCCAGCAGTGAGTCAGGCAGGGGTAACACCGGGGAGCTGTTTTTT
TRBJ1-6 TRBV15 few - CATSKQGSSYNSPLHF TGTGCCACCAGCAAGCAGGGGAGCTCCTATAATTCACCCCTCCACTTT
TRBJ2-1 TRBV2 few - CASSGGRETEQFF TGTGCCAGCAGTGGTGGCAGGGAGACCGAGCAGTTCTTC
TRBJ2-7 TRBV28 few TRBD2 CATSPILAGAYSYEQYF TGTGCCACCTCCCCCATTCTAGCGGGAGCCTACTCCTACGAGCAGTACTTC
TRBJ1-2 TRBV2 - - CASRPGTLQAGGYTF TGTGCCAGCAGACCCGGGACACTCCAAGCGGGTGGCTACACCTTC
TRBJ2-1 TRBV6-5 - TRBD2 CASSSTGGQTYNEQFF TGTGCCAGCAGTTCCACGGGGGGGCAAACCTACAATGAGCAGTTCTTC